This TCR beta chain emerged from a study of identical twins. The CDR3 totals 15 residues. The trim removed 5 bases at V and 6 bases at J, leaving 7 bases unmatched. Germline V gene lookup returns CDR1 DFQATT and CDR2 SNEGSKA (reference sequence). With no exceptions, donors were healthy Caucasians. TCRdb analysed the 5' RACE reads with MiXCR anew, one entry per CDR3 protein. The sample lists 750,000 to 950,000 distinct CDR3 sequences, 9% to 15% occurring once. The sample was also reused in another study, on yellow fever vaccine responses in identical twins. From that paper: The authors reported partly convergent, partly personalized vaccine responses in identical twins.

This chain joins TRBV20-1 and TRBJ2-1, with 13 nucleotides matching TRBD2. Sample: PBMCs. The source is a woman younger than 30 in good health. The CDR3 DNA reads as TGCAGTGCTGGCCCTACTAGCGGGAGGGGCAATGAGCAGTTCTTC. Its protein product is CSAGPTSGRGNEQFF.